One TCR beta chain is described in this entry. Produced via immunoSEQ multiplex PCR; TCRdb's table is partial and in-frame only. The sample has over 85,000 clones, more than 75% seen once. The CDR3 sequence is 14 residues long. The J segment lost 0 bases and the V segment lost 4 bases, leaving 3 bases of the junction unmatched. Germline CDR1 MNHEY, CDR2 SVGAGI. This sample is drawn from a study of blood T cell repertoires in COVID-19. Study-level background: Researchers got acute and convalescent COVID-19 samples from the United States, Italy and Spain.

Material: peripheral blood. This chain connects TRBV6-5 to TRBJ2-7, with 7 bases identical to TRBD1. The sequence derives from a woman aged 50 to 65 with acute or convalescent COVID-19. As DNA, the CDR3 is TGTGCCAGCAGTTTAAGGACAGGCTCCTACGAGCAGTACTTC. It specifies CASSLRTGSYEQYF.